Listed here are 14 T cell receptor beta chains from one sample, sequenced in a study of blood T cell repertoires in COVID-19. Data came from immunoSEQ multiplex PCR; TCRdb stores just in-frame clones and leaves some out. This sample has a few hundred thousand clones, with more than 85% found just once. The sequenced material came from peripheral blood. These receptor sequences come from a young adult with COVID-19, enrolled during active disease.

This chain connects TRBV2 to TRBJ2-2; D remains ambiguous. The ends were cut back, 6 bases at V and 6 bases at J, with 11 bases in the middle. Germline CDR1 is SNHLY and CDR2 is FYNNEI. This CDR3 comprises 13 residues. The CDR3 protein is CASSDETSGELFF. DNA of the CDR3: TGTGCCAGCAGCGATGAGACATCCGGGGAGCTGTTTTTT.

The genes are TRBV18 and TRBJ2-3; D may be TRBD2 (5 bases). V was cut by 5 bases and J by 4 bases, with 10 bases left in between. CDR1 and CDR2 (germline): KGHSH, LQKENI. The length of the CDR3 is 13 residues. CDR3 region: CASSSPGADTQYF. The CDR3 nucleotides read TGTGCCAGCTCATCGCCCGGGGCAGATACGCAGTATTTT. Drawing the rest from reference TRBV18 and TRBJ2-3, the complete variable domain is NAGVMQNPRHLVRRRGQEARLRCSPMKGHSHVYWYRQLPEEGLKFMVYLQKENIIDESGMPKERFSAEFPKEGPSILRIQQVVRGDSAAYFCASSSPGADTQYFGPGTRLTVL.

The chain has TRBV5-4 and TRBJ1-1; D is possibly TRBD1 (5 bases). Germline V gene lookup returns CDR1 SGHNT and CDR2 YYREEE (reference sequence). The CDR3 is 14 residues long. Deletions cut 4 bases from V and 2 bases from J, with 12 bases between. The CDR3, as DNA: TGTGCCAGCAGCCTGCGGGACCTCAACACTGAAGCTTTCTTT. It yields the protein CASSLRDLNTEAFF.

The chain is built from TRBV29-1 and TRBJ2-7; 7 bases line up with TRBD1. The CDR3 spans 13 residues. The germline gives CDR1 SQVTM, CDR2 ANQGSEA. Unmatched junction bases numbered 8, after V lost 7 bases and J lost 2 bases. The CDR3 DNA reads TGCAGCGCTCGGGACAGCGTAGCCTACGAGCAGTACTTC. Amino acids: CSARDSVAYEQYF.

The chain links TRBV28 to TRBJ1-5; 8 bases map to TRBD1. This CDR3 contains 14 residues. Germline V gene lookup returns CDR1 MDHEN and CDR2 SYDVKM. Trimming at V came to 5 bases and at J to 0 bases, leaving 0 bases not matched to a gene. CDR3 sequence: CASSGQGSNQPQHF. DNA for the CDR3: TGTGCCAGCAGTGGACAGGGTAGCAATCAGCCCCAGCATTTT. The whole variable domain, remainder taken from reference TRBV28 and TRBJ1-5, is DVKVTQSSRYLVKRTGEKVFLECVQDMDHENMFWYRQDPGLGLRLIYFSYDVKMKEKGDIPEGYSVSREKKERFSLILESASTNQTSMYLCASSGQGSNQPQHFGDGTRLSIL.

J is TRBJ2-7 and V is TRBV12-3 or TRBV12-4, with 8 bases fitting TRBD2. CDR3 length: 13 amino acids. Germline trimming cut 8 bases from V and 6 bases from J; bases unmatched to any gene: 9. The CDR3: CASRRAGEGEQYF. The CDR3 DNA reads TGTGCCAGCCGCCGAGCGGGAGAAGGCGAGCAGTACTTC.

The V gene is TRBV27, the J gene TRBJ2-7; tentatively, D is TRBD1 (5 bases). V was trimmed by 6 bases and J by 2 bases, leaving 14 bases between them. Germline V gene data show CDR1 as MNHEY and CDR2 as SMNVEV (reference sequence). This CDR3 comprises 14 residues. CDR3 residues: CASRPAGFPYEQYF. In DNA, the CDR3 is TGTGCCAGCAGACCCGCAGGGTTTCCCTACGAGCAGTACTTC.

The genes are TRBV7-9 and TRBJ2-7; a weak D match, TRBD1 (5 bases). The CDR3 is 14 amino acids. The V gene lost 3 bases and the J gene lost 5 bases, with 14 bases spanning the gap. Germline V CDR1 and CDR2: SEHNR, FQNEAQ (reference sequence). CDR3 sequence (DNA): TGTGCCAGCAGCTTGATGGGCAGGGCTAACGAGCAGTACTTC. As protein: CASSLMGRANEQYF.

The rearrangement links TRBV28 to TRBJ2-1, with D maybe TRBD1 (5 bases). The V end was cut by 7 bases, the J end by 9 bases, with 19 bases between. Per the germline V gene, CDR1 is MDHEN and CDR2 is SYDVKM. The CDR3 has 14 amino acids. The DNA for the CDR3 is TGTGCCAGCATTATAAGTCTAGGGGCGACTGAGCAGTTCTTC. This codes for CASIISLGATEQFF.

This sequence joins TRBV6-5 and TRBJ2-7, with D uncertain. Per germline, CDR1 MNHEY and CDR2 SVGAGI. Trimming left V 4 bases short and J 4 bases short, with 14 bases between. The CDR3 extends over 14 amino acids. CDR3 in amino acids: CASSSNPKAYEQYF. CDR3 coding DNA: TGTGCCAGCAGTTCCAATCCGAAAGCATACGAGCAGTACTTC.

The table lists this clone with a few counts. The CDR3 coding sequence is TGTGCCAGCACCCCGGGGGTAAGGGGCAATCAGCCCCAGCATTTT. Protein: CASTPGVRGNQPQHF. The genes are TRBV28 and TRBJ1-5; D may be TRBD1 (5 bases). Germline assignment: CDR1 MDHEN and CDR2 SYDVKM. The CDR3 contains 15 residues. Trimming stripped 7 bases from V and 2 bases from J, with 15 bases between.

The V gene is TRBV30, the J gene TRBJ2-7; 10 positions agree with TRBD1. Germline V gene lookup returns CDR1 GTSNPN and CDR2 SVGIG (reference sequence). CDR3 length equals 15 residues. With V trimmed by 3 bases and J by 4 bases, 9 bases remained unmatched. This chain's CDR3 is CAWSAGRTGGYEQYF. The CDR3 coding sequence is TGTGCCTGGAGCGCCGGGCGGACAGGGGGTTACGAGCAGTACTTC.

On this clone: This sample also contains other DNA sequences that code for the same CDR3. The V gene is TRBV9, the J gene TRBJ1-1; D is perhaps TRBD1 (5 bases). From germline, CDR1 is SGDLS and CDR2 YYNGEE. V was pared by 2 bases and J by 1 base, with 6 bases between. The CDR3 consists of 13 residues. CDR3 bases: TGTGCCAGCAGCGTTCAGGGGAACACTGAAGCTTTCTTT. Encoded protein: CASSVQGNTEAFF.

This chain links TRBV30 with TRBJ1-2; no clear D gene. CDR3 size: 11 residues. The V end lost 4 bases, the J end lost 8 bases, and 11 bases lay between the germline ends. CDR1 and CDR2 from the germline V gene are GTSNPN and SVGIG (reference sequence). CDR3 coding DNA: TGTGCCTGGACCGCGGATGGAGGCTACACCTTC. This encodes CAWTADGGYTF.